This T cell receptor beta chain was recovered during a study of Ad26.COV2.S vaccination and SARS-CoV-2 variants. Overall study: Into the muscle, Ad26.COV2.S was dosed once or twice, 56 days apart. Study results and limitations: The analyses of TCR breadth and depth may have understated the size of total T cell responses. Placebo recipients had lower spike-specific TCR breadth than vaccine recipients.

Some clones are missing from TCRdb's copy, which holds only in-frame ones; the method was immunoSEQ multiplex PCR. The table records over 450,000 clones, around 89% of them present only once. The sample's treatment: approximately 18 received Ad26.COV2.S at low or high dose, single or two shots; 5 received placebo; per-sample allocation not given. After the first vaccine or placebo injection, samples were drawn on day 63. An Ad26 vector that expressed Wuhan-strain SARS-CoV-2 spike constituted the vaccine. About this clone itself: What it binds is unknown.

Germline loops: CDR1 KGHSH, CDR2 LQKENI. The length of the CDR3 is 15 residues. V shed 5 bases and J shed 1 base, with 14 bases lying between them. The rearrangement uses TRBV18 and TRBJ1-2, with TRBD1 as a possible D gene (6 bases). The specimen comprised peripheral blood, sampled in a trial of Ad26.COV2.S vaccine versus placebo. This sequence was found in a person aged 18-65 years who received the Ad26.COV2.S COVID-19 vaccine or a placebo. The DNA for the CDR3 is TGTGCCAGCTCATCACGGGACACCCTTAACTATGGCTACACCTTC. Residues: CASSSRDTLNYGYTF.